Presented here are 26 T cell receptor beta chains from one specimen sequenced in a study of blood T cell repertoires in COVID-19. Here immunoSEQ multiplex PCR was the method, and the copy in TCRdb shows in-frame clones only, minus some. The table has nearly 200,000 clones, 84% seen once; the top ten hold 4% to 6%. Sequenced input: peripheral blood. These receptors originate from a woman aged 70 to 79 with active or convalescent COVID-19.

V gene TRBV6-4 combines with J gene TRBJ2-7; 10 bases map to TRBD2. The J segment lost 5 bases and the V segment lost 4 bases, leaving 8 bases of the junction unmatched. The CDR3 totals 15 residues. Per germline, CDR1 MRHNA and CDR2 SNTAGT. The CDR3 DNA reads as TGTGCCAGCAGTGCCTTTCTAGCGGGAGACGACGAGCAGTACTTC. Residues: CASSAFLAGDDEQYF.

The chain uses TRBV19 and TRBJ2-3, with 7 bases identical to TRBD2. J was trimmed by 4 bases and V by 6 bases; bases with no gene match: 13. The CDR3 length is 16 residues. Germline CDR1 and CDR2: LNHDA and SQIVND (reference sequence). CDR3 sequence (DNA): TGTGCCAGTAGAAAACCGGGACTACCTACCTCAGATACGCAGTATTTT. Encoded protein: CASRKPGLPTSDTQYF.

The rearrangement uses TRBV7-9 and TRBJ2-7, with 9 bases aligning to TRBD1. The CDR3 is 16 residues long. The J segment lost 0 bases and the V segment lost 2 bases, leaving 5 bases of the junction unmatched. Germline CDR1 and CDR2: SEHNR and FQNEAQ (reference sequence). In DNA, the CDR3 is TGTGCCAGCAGCTTAACCGGGACAGGGATCTCCTACGAGCAGTACTTC. As protein: CASSLTGTGISYEQYF.

Here the CDR3 reads CASGRDRGGEQFF. The CDR3 nucleotides are TGTGCCAGCGGAAGGGACAGGGGCGGTGAGCAGTTCTTC. The V call is TRBV6-5, the J call TRBJ2-1; 10 bases map to TRBD1. The V and J ends lost 8 bases and 9 bases, in that order; junction bases with no gene match: 7. The CDR3 runs 13 residues. Germline CDR1 MNHEY, CDR2 SVGAGI.

The chain links TRBV11-2 to TRBJ2-5, with 12 nucleotides matching TRBD2. The J segment lost 1 base and the V segment lost 5 bases, leaving 8 bases of the junction unmatched. Germline V gene sequence: CDR1 SGHAT, CDR2 FQNNGV. The CDR3 sequence is 17 residues long. CDR3 coding DNA: TGTGCCAGCAGCGCCCGACTAGCGGGAGACTCCCAAGAGACCCAGTACTTC. Amino acid sequence: CASSARLAGDSQETQYF.

The V and J genes are TRBV15 and TRBJ1-4; 7 bases match TRBD1. The CDR3 runs 14 residues. Looked up from germline, CDR1 is LNHNV and CDR2 is YYDKDF (reference sequence). Trimming took 8 bases from V and 11 from J; bases not matched to a gene: 14. The CDR3 spells CATPPGRGWQKLFF. In DNA form, the CDR3 reads TGTGCCACCCCACCCGGCAGGGGGTGGCAGAAACTGTTTTTT.

V gene TRBV18 combines with J gene TRBJ1-5; TRBD1 matches 7 bases. Germline-derived CDR1 and CDR2 are KGHSH and LQKENI. V was clipped by 3 bases and J by 4 bases; unmatched bases: 0. The CDR3 consists of 13 residues. The CDR3 loop reads CASSPGQNQPQHF. CDR3 nucleotide sequence: TGTGCCAGCTCACCGGGACAGAATCAGCCCCAGCATTTT. The variable domain in full, with the rest retrieved from reference TRBV18 and TRBJ1-5, is NAGVMQNPRHLVRRRGQEARLRCSPMKGHSHVYWYRQLPEEGLKFMVYLQKENIIDESGMPKERFSAEFPKEGPSILRIQQVVRGDSAAYFCASSPGQNQPQHFGDGTRLSIL.

The V call is TRBV12-5, the J call TRBJ2-3; D might be TRBD2 (5 bases). The CDR3 covers 14 residues. Germline CDR1 LGHNT, CDR2 FRNRAP. The V end lost 3 bases, the J end lost 2 bases, and 9 bases lay between the germline ends. This chain's CDR3 is CASGFATNTDTQYF. CDR3 DNA: TGTGCTAGTGGTTTTGCGACTAACACAGATACGCAGTATTTT.

Only one count was recorded for this clone. Other nucleotide sequences in the sample specify the same CDR3. The chain joins TRBV9 to TRBJ2-2, with 11 bases lining up with TRBD2. With V trimmed by 0 bases and J by 4 bases, 2 bases remained unmatched. Germline V lookup: CDR1 SGDLS, CDR2 YYNGEE. CDR3 length: 16 residues. CDR3 amino acids: CASSVGLAGGTGELFF. In DNA form, the CDR3 reads TGTGCCAGCAGCGTAGGGCTAGCGGGAGGCACCGGGGAGCTGTTTTTT.

This clone is a singleton in its sample. This chain links TRBV18 with TRBJ2-7, with 7 positions matching TRBD2. After removal of 2 bases from V and 6 bases from J, the junction contained 7 bases not matched to a gene. Germline-derived CDR1 and CDR2 are KGHSH and LQKENI. This CDR3 comprises 14 residues. The CDR3 DNA reads as TGTGCCAGCTCACCAAGCGGGACCCAGGTCGAGCAGTACTTC. The encoded protein is CASSPSGTQVEQYF.

The rearrangement joins TRBV2 to TRBJ2-7; 14 nucleotides match TRBD2. The CDR3 sequence is 15 residues long. Germline V gives CDR1 SNHLY, CDR2 FYNNEI. Trimming at V came to 7 bases and at J to 4 bases, leaving 6 bases not matched to a gene. CDR3 residues: CASKQGLAGAYEQYF. For the CDR3, the DNA is TGTGCCAGCAAGCAGGGACTAGCGGGAGCTTACGAGCAGTACTTC.

V gene TRBV19 combines with J gene TRBJ1-1; D is ambiguous. Germline CDR1 is LNHDA and CDR2 is SQIVND (reference sequence). V lost 6 bases and J lost 2, with 7 bases in between. There are 12 residues in the CDR3. CDR3 region: CASSSGNTEAFF. Here the CDR3 DNA reads TGTGCCAGTAGCTCTGGCAACACTGAAGCTTTCTTT.

The chain uses TRBV11-2 and TRBJ2-5; the match to TRBD1 covers 7 bases. The germline CDR1 and CDR2 sequences are SGHAT and FQNNGV. V shed 2 bases, J shed 5 bases, and the junction held 5 bases outside the gene matches. The CDR3 runs to 14 residues. CDR3 in DNA: TGTGCCAGCAGCTTAAGCAGGGGGAGTGAGACCCAGTACTTC. It is translated as CASSLSRGSETQYF.

The chain uses TRBV30 and TRBJ1-1; 7 bases align to TRBD1. The CDR3 length is 12 residues. Looked up from germline, CDR1 is GTSNPN and CDR2 is SVGIG (reference sequence). The CDR3 DNA follows: TGTGCTGGAACAGGGGCCAGCACTGAAGCTTTCTTT. It translates to CAGTGASTEAFF.

V is TRBV6-6 and J is TRBJ2-7, with 11 bases matching TRBD2. This CDR3 is built from 15 residues. The germline CDR1 and CDR2 sequences are MNHNY and SVGAGI (reference sequence). Unmatched junction bases numbered 4, after V lost 4 bases and J lost 2 bases. CDR3 protein: CASSLLAGVTYEQYF. In nucleotides, the CDR3 is TGTGCCAGCAGTTTACTAGCGGGAGTTACCTACGAGCAGTACTTC.

The chain joins TRBV6-5 to TRBJ1-5; D is perhaps TRBD1 (6 bases). The germline gives CDR1 MNHEY, CDR2 SVGAGI. This CDR3 has 15 amino acids. V was trimmed by 8 bases and J by 2 bases, leaving 16 bases between them. CDR3 sequence (DNA): TGTGCCAGCGTAAGGGGGGAGGGCCGCAATCAGCCCCAGCATTTT. Encoded protein: CASVRGEGRNQPQHF.

The V and J genes are TRBV29-1 and TRBJ2-2, with 8 bases that match TRBD1. The V gene end was trimmed by 6 bases and the J gene end by 6 bases; junction bases not matched to a gene: 9. The CDR3 is 14 residues long. Germline V CDR1 and CDR2: SQVTM, ANQGSEA. The CDR3 region is CSVEPTGDAGELFF. The CDR3 bases are TGCAGCGTGGAGCCGACAGGGGACGCCGGGGAGCTGTTTTTT.

The chain joins TRBV29-1 to TRBJ1-1, with D maybe TRBD1 (5 bases). The CDR3 spans 14 residues. V shed 6 bases and J shed 6 bases, with 20 bases lying between them. Germline V gene sequence: CDR1 SQVTM, CDR2 ANQGSEA. The CDR3 sequence: CSVHRTAVLSEAFF. The CDR3 DNA reads TGCAGCGTCCACAGGACGGCCGTTTTATCTGAAGCTTTCTTT.

The chain joins TRBV6-5 to TRBJ1-4; D remains unclear. CDR3 size: 14 residues. Per germline, CDR1 MNHEY and CDR2 SVGAGI. Trimming took off 2 bases at V and 5 bases at J, with 9 bases between the two ends. CDR3 loop: CASSYRGRNEKLFF. The CDR3 nucleotides read TGTGCCAGCAGTTACCGTGGGAGAAATGAAAAACTGTTTTTT.

This clone was seen a handful of times. The chain employs TRBV4-1 and TRBJ1-4; perhaps TRBD1 as D (6 bases). CDR1 and CDR2 (germline): MGHRA, YSYEKL. The V end was cut by 4 bases, the J end by 6 bases, with 15 bases between. The CDR3 sequence is 15 residues long. The CDR3 region is CASSPNREDYEKLFF. In DNA, the CDR3 is TGCGCCAGCAGCCCGAACAGGGAAGATTATGAAAAACTGTTTTTT.

This clone was recorded only once. The rearrangement uses TRBV11-1 and TRBJ2-5; 9 nucleotides align to TRBD2. J was trimmed by 2 bases and V by 6 bases; bases with no gene match: 7. CDR1 SGHAT and CDR2 FQDESV come from the germline V gene (reference sequence). This CDR3 has 15 residues. The chain's CDR3 is CASSWTSARQETQYF. The CDR3, as DNA: TGTGCCAGCAGTTGGACTAGCGCGAGGCAAGAGACCCAGTACTTC.

J is TRBJ2-7 and V is TRBV5-1; D gene unclear. Germline values: CDR1 SGHRS, CDR2 YFSETQ. Trimming took 1 base from V and 2 from J, leaving 7 bases between them. There are 13 residues in the CDR3. This chain's CDR3 is CASSLTETYEQYF. The CDR3 DNA reads TGCGCCAGCAGCTTGACGGAGACCTACGAGCAGTACTTC.

The gene calls are TRBV29-1 and TRBJ1-5, with 8 bases that match TRBD1. Germline CDR1 SQVTM, CDR2 ANQGSEA. The CDR3 is 15 residues long. V shed 6 bases and J 5 bases; nucleotides not matched to a gene: 12. The DNA of the CDR3 is TGCAGCGTAGCGTTTGGGACAGGCGAGGATCAGCCCCAGCATTTT. Protein sequence: CSVAFGTGEDQPQHF.

The CDR3 region has the DNA TGTGCCAGCAGCTTATTTCGGAAAGGGGTAGATCCCTACGAGCAGTACTTC. Translating it yields CASSLFRKGVDPYEQYF. V usage is TRBV11-3 and J usage is TRBJ2-7, with D perhaps TRBD1 (5 bases). The CDR3 length is 17 residues. Germline CDR1 reads SGHNT; CDR2 reads YENEEA. Trimming stripped 2 bases from V and 2 bases from J, with 19 bases between.

This chain links TRBV6-5 with TRBJ2-1, with TRBD1 matching over 10 bases. This CDR3 comprises 16 residues. CDR1 is MNHEY, CDR2 SVGAGI, per germline. V lost 2 bases to trimming and J lost 7 bases; unmatched junction nucleotides: 8. This chain's CDR3 is CASSYEWGQGINEQFF. In nucleotides, the CDR3 is TGTGCCAGCAGTTACGAGTGGGGACAGGGGATTAATGAGCAGTTCTTC.

The chain carries TRBV13 and TRBJ1-2; D is uncertain. The CDR3 sequence is 15 residues long. Looked up from germline, CDR1 is PRHDT and CDR2 is FYEKMQ (reference sequence). V lost 5 bases and J lost 0, with 13 bases in between. The DNA for the CDR3 is TGTGCCAGCAGCCCCCGTAGTGTTTCTAACTATGGCTACACCTTC. Protein: CASSPRSVSNYGYTF. Supplemented by reference TRBV13 and TRBJ1-2, the full variable domain reads AAGVIQSPRHLIKEKRETATLKCYPIPRHDTVYWYQQGPGQDPQFLISFYEKMQSDKGSIPDRFSAQQFSDYHSELNMSSLELGDSALYFCASSPRSVSNYGYTFGSGTRLTVV.